This T cell receptor beta chain was found in a study of cytomegalovirus exposure and HLA in healthy donors. The study's findings and limits: Certain sequence variants were highly shared and formed a cluster, and this cluster was likely a sequencing artifact. The study recorded 150 to 200 TCR beta chains that were cytomegalovirus-associated. When analyzed later, a missense DCLRE1C variant was found to be linked to TCR beta V- and J-gene trimming.

Germline lookup yields CDR1 SGHRS and CDR2 YFSETQ. The CDR3 is 15 amino acids. Trimming at V came to 4 bases and at J to 3 bases, leaving 5 bases not matched to a gene. In the case of this clone: Its antigen is not identified.

The PCR made use of 60 Vbeta and 13 Jbeta primers. Only in-frame clones appear in the TCRdb table, and some are missing; sequencing was by immunoSEQ multiplex PCR. The sample yields 75,000 to 90,000 clones, around 10% seen once. Though nominally healthy at sampling, donors likely had unrecorded immune exposures. The TCR originated in a man in his fifties or sixties in good health and CMV-seropositive. The chain carries TRBV5-1 and TRBJ2-2; 8 nucleotides agree with TRBD1. Sequences were obtained from PBMCs. The CDR3 reads CASSPGQGHTGELFF. Written as DNA, the CDR3 is TGCGCCAGCAGCCCTGGACAGGGTCACACCGGGGAGCTGTTTTTT.